Listed below are T cell receptor beta chains from one sample, sequenced in a study of T cells in Graves' hyperthyroidism and ophthalmopathy. TCRdb itself ran the multiplex PCR reads through MiXCR, one entry per CDR3 protein. The sample records around 540,000 distinct CDR3 sequences, 16% being singletons. The specimen sequenced was blood. These receptor sequences come from a woman aged 25 to 39 with Graves' ophthalmopathy. The CDR3 runs from the conserved cysteine through the conserved F or W. A D gene is named only where the DNA matches it firmly. Clone size is given for some rows only: seen once, a few or many times, or a class if the clone is expanded.

J,V,size,D,CDR3,DNA
TRBJ2-5,TRBV12-3/TRBV12-4,few,TRBD1,CASSVGRQGAGETQYF,TGTGCCAGCAGCGTGGGGAGACAGGGGGCGGGGGAGACCCAGTACTTC
TRBJ2-5,TRBV4-1,many,NA,CASSQDWVRETQYF,TGCGCCAGCAGCCAAGATTGGGTACGGGAGACCCAGTACTTC
TRBJ2-7,TRBV29-1,few,NA,CSVYRDWEQYF,TGCAGCGTATACAGGGACTGGGAGCAGTACTTC
TRBJ2-7,TRBV5-6,many,NA,CASSLSSDEQYF,TGTGCCAGCAGCTTGTCCAGCGACGAGCAGTACTTC
TRBJ2-5,TRBV28,many,NA,CASSFPAGNQETQYF,TGTGCCAGCAGTTTTCCTGCGGGGAACCAAGAGACCCAGTACTTC
TRBJ1-1,TRBV11-2,few,NA,CASLNGFLNTEAFF,TGTGCCAGCCTAAACGGATTTTTGAACACTGAAGCTTTCTTT
TRBJ2-2,TRBV12-3/TRBV12-4,NA,TRBD1,CASDGQGDTGELFF,TGTGCCAGCGACGGACAGGGTGACACCGGGGAGCTGTTTTTT
TRBJ2-6,TRBV6-1,many,NA,CASGPGPSSGANVLTF,TGTGCCAGCGGCCCGGGCCCCTCCTCTGGGGCCAACGTCCTGACTTTC
TRBJ1-5,TRBV28,many,NA,CASSRGTGFQQPQHF,TGTGCCAGCAGTCGCGGGACTGGGTTTCAACAGCCCCAGCATTTT
TRBJ1-5,TRBV6-1,many,NA,CASSAGNQPQHF,TGTGCCAGCAGTGCGGGCAATCAGCCCCAGCATTTT
TRBJ2-1,TRBV20-1,many,TRBD2,CSALVWGSTGTSGNEQFF,TGCAGTGCGTTAGTATGGGGCAGCACCGGGACTAGCGGCAATGAGCAGTTCTTC
TRBJ2-3,TRBV7-2,many,NA,CASSLEGPAGDTQYF,TGTGCCAGCAGCTTAGAAGGCCCAGCGGGAGATACGCAGTATTTT
TRBJ2-1,TRBV6-4,few,TRBD2,CASSDSAGAYNEQFF,TGTGCCAGCAGTGACTCAGCGGGAGCCTACAATGAGCAGTTCTTC
TRBJ2-1,TRBV15,few,TRBD1,CATSRKPGQGAVNNEQFF,TGTGCCACCAGCAGAAAACCGGGACAGGGGGCGGTGAACAATGAGCAGTTCTTC
TRBJ2-7,TRBV7-9,NA,NA,CASSQVRGTYEQYF,TGTGCCAGCAGCCAAGTACGAGGGACCTACGAGCAGTACTTC
TRBJ2-1,TRBV6-1,NA,TRBD2,CASSQLAGGLTSSYNEQFF,TGTGCCAGCAGCCAACTAGCGGGAGGCCTTACCAGCTCCTACAATGAGCAGTTCTTC
TRBJ2-2,TRBV29-1,NA,NA,CSVEGDRATGELFF,TGCAGCGTTGAAGGAGACCGTGCCACCGGGGAGCTGTTTTTT
TRBJ2-7,TRBV18,many,NA,CASSPRGPGLYEQYF,TGTGCCAGCTCACCAAGGGGTCCCGGCCTCTACGAGCAGTACTTC
TRBJ2-3,TRBV7-8,NA,NA,CASSQDGEDTQYF,TGTGCCAGCAGCCAAGACGGAGAAGATACGCAGTATTTT
TRBJ1-5,TRBV7-9,many,NA,CASSLGTSIGGNQPQHF,TGTGCCAGCAGCCTTGGGACATCCATTGGGGGCAATCAGCCCCAGCATTTT
TRBJ1-2,TRBV19,few,NA,CASSNRAWGEDGYTF,TGTGCCAGTAGTAACCGTGCCTGGGGTGAGGATGGCTACACCTTC
TRBJ1-6,TRBV27,NA,NA,CAGSLSPGMNSPLHF,TGTGCCGGCAGTTTATCGCCAGGGATGAATTCACCCCTCCACTTT
TRBJ2-7,TRBV11-2,few,NA,CASSLDLGREKYF,TGTGCCAGCAGCTTAGATCTAGGCAGGGAGAAGTACTTC
TRBJ1-1,TRBV4-3,many,NA,CASSQDSNTEAFF,TGCGCCAGCAGCCAAGACAGTAACACTGAAGCTTTCTTT